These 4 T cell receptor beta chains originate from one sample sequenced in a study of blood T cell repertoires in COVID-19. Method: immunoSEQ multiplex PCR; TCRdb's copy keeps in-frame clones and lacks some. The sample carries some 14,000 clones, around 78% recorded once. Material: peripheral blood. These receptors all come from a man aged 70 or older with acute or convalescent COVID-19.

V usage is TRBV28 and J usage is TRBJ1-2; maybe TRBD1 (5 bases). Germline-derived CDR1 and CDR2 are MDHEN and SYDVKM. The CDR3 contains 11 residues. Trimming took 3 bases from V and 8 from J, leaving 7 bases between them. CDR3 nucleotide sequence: TGTGCCAGCAGTTTGGGGCAAGGCTACACCTTC. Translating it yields CASSLGQGYTF.

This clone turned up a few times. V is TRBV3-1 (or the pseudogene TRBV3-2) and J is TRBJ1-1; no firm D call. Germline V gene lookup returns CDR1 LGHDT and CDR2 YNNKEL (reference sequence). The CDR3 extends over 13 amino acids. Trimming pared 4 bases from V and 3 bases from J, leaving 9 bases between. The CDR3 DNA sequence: TGTGCCAGCAGCCCCCTTAGTTACACTGAAGCTTTCTTT. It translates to CASSPLSYTEAFF.

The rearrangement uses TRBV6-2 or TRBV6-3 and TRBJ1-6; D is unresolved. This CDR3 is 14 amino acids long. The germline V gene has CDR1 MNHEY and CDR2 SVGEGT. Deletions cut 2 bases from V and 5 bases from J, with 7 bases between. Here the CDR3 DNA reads TGTGCCAGCAGTTACGCCGGGGATAATTCACCCCTCCACTTT. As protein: CASSYAGDNSPLHF.

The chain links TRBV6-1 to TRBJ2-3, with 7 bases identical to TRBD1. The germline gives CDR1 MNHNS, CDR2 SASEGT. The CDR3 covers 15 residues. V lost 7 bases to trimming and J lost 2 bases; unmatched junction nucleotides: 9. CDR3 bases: TGTGCCAGCACCCACGGGGACAGATTCACAGATACGCAGTATTTT. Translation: CASTHGDRFTDTQYF.